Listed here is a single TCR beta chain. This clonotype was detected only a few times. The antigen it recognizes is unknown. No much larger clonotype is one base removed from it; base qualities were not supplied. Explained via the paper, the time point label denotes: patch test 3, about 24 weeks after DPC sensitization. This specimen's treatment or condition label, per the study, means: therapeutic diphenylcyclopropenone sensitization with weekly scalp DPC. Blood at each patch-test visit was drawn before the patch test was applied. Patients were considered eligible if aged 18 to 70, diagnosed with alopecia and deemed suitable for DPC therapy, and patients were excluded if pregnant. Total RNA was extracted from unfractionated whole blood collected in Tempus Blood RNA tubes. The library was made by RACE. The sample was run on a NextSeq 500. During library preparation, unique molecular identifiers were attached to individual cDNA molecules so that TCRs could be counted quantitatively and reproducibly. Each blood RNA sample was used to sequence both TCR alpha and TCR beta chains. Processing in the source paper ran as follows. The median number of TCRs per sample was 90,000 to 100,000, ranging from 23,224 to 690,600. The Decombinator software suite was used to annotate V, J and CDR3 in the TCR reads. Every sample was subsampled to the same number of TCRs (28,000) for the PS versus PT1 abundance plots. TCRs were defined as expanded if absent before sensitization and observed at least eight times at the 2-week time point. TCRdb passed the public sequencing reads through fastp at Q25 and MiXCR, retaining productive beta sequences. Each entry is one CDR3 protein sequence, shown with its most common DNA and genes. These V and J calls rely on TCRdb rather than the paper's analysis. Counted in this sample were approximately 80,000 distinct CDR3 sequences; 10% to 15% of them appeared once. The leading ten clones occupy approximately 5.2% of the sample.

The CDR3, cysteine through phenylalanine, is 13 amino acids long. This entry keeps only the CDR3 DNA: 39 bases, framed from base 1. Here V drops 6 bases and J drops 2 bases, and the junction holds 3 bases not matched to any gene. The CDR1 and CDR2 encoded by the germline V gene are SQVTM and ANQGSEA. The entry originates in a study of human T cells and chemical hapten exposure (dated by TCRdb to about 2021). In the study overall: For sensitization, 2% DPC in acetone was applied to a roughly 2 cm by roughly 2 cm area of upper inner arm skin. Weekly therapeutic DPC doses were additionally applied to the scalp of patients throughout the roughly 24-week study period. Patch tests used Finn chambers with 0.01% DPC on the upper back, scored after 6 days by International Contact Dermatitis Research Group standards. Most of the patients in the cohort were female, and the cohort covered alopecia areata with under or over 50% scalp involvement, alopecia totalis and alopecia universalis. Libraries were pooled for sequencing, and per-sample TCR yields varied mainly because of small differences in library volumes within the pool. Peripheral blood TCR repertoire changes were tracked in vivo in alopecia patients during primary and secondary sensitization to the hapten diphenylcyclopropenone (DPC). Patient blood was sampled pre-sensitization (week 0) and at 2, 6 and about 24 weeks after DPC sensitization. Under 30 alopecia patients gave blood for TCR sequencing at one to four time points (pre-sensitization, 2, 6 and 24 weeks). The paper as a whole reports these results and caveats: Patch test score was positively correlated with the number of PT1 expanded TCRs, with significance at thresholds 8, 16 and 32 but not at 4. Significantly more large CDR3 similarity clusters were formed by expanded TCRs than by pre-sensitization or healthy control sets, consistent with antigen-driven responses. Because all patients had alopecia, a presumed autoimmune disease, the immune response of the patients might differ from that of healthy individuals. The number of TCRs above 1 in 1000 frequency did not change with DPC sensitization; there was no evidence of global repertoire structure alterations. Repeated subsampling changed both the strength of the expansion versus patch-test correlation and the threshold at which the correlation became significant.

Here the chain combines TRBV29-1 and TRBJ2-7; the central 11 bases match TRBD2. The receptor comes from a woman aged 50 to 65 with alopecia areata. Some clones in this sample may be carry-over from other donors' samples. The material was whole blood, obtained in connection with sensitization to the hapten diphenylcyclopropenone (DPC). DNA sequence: TGCAGCGTGGGTAGCGGGAGGGCCTACGAGCAGTACTTC. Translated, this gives CSVGSGRAYEQYF.